This T cell receptor beta chain came from a study of cytomegalovirus exposure and HLA in healthy donors. Primers: 60 Vbeta forward and 13 Jbeta reverse. Clones were sequenced by immunoSEQ multiplex PCR, and TCRdb holds only the in-frame ones, with some missing. The sample lists under 200,000 clones, more than 70% seen once, with roughly 5% in the top ten. Findings and caveats of the study: With high specificity and sensitivity, the classifier reportedly diagnosed cytomegalovirus status. Information on immune exposure was restricted to one variable (CMV serostatus).

There are a few counts of this clone. The antigen remains unidentified. The J segment lost 3 bases and the V segment lost 0 bases, leaving 9 bases of the junction unmatched. Germline CDR1 reads SGDLS; CDR2 reads YYNGEE. The CDR3 loop spans 16 amino acids. This cohort consisted of healthy bone marrow donors. The sequencing sample was made of PBMCs. The V gene is TRBV9, the J gene TRBJ2-7; 7 bases map to TRBD1. This TCR was recovered from a male donor in good health and CMV-seronegative. The CDR3 DNA sequence: TGTGCCAGCAGCGTAGAAAAGGGGGCAAGTGGCTACGAGCAGTACTTC. It codes for CASSVEKGASGYEQYF.